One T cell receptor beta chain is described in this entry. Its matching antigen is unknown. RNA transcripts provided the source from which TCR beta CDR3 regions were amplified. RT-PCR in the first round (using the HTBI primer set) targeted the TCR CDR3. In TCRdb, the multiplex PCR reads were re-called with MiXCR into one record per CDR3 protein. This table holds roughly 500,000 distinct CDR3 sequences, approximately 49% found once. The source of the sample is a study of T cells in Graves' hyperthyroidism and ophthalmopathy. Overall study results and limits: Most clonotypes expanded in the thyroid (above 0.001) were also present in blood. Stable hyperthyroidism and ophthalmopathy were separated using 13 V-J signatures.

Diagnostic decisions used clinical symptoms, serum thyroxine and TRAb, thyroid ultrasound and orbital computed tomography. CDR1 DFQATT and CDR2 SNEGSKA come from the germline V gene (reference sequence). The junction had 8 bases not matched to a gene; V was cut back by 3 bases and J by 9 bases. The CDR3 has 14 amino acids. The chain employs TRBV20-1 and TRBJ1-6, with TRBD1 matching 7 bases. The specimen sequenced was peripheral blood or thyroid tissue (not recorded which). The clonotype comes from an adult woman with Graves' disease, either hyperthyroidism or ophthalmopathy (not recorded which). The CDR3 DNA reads TGCAGTGCTAGTTCAGGGGACAGCACTTCACCCCTCCACTTT. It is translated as CSASSGDSTSPLHF.